The 14 T cell receptor beta chains given below trace back to one sample, sequenced in a study of blood T cell repertoires in COVID-19. Here immunoSEQ multiplex PCR was the method, and the copy in TCRdb shows in-frame clones only, minus some. The profile shows 160,000 or so clones, about 92% of them singletons. The material sequenced was peripheral blood. All receptors come from a man between 60 and 75 years old with active or convalescent COVID-19.

CDR3 nucleotides: TGTGCCAGCAGTTTAAGGTTAGCGACTACGAACACCGGGGAGCTGTTTTTT. It encodes CASSLRLATTNTGELFF. The rearrangement links TRBV27 to TRBJ2-2; TRBD2 might be the D (5 bases). The germline gives CDR1 MNHEY, CDR2 SMNVEV (reference sequence). The CDR3 sequence is 17 residues long. Trimming pared 2 bases from V and 0 bases from J, leaving 13 bases between.

The J gene is TRBJ2-3, the V gene TRBV5-1; tentatively, D is TRBD1 (6 bases). CDR1 SGHRS and CDR2 YFSETQ come from the germline V gene. Deletions cut 4 bases from V and 3 bases from J, with 9 bases between. There are 13 residues in the CDR3. The DNA for the CDR3 is TGCGCCAGCAGCCCCACAGGGACAGATACGCAGTATTTT. It translates to CASSPTGTDTQYF.

The chain combines TRBV20-1 with TRBJ1-1; the D gene is possibly TRBD1 (5 bases). This CDR3 spans 14 amino acids. V gave up 3 bases and J gave up 2 bases, with 13 bases separating them. Germline V CDR1 and CDR2: DFQATT, SNEGSKA (reference sequence). CDR3 protein: CSASFGGDNTEAFF. Here the CDR3 DNA reads TGCAGTGCTAGTTTCGGAGGGGATAACACTGAAGCTTTCTTT.

In this sample, this clone turned up once. J is TRBJ1-6 and V is TRBV5-1; 10 bases fit TRBD1. The germline gives CDR1 SGHRS, CDR2 YFSETQ. The ends lost 4 bases at V and 10 bases at J; junction bases unmatched: 14. The CDR3 sequence is 17 residues long. The CDR3 loop is CASSLLSPGTGVSPLHF. The CDR3 DNA reads TGCGCCAGCAGCCTTTTGTCCCCCGGGACAGGGGTCTCACCCCTCCACTTT. Full variable domain (rest looked up from reference TRBV5-1 and TRBJ1-6): KAGVTQTPRYLIKTRGQQVTLSCSPISGHRSVSWYQQTPGQGLQFLFEYFSETQRNKGNFPGRFSGRQFSNSRSEMNVSTLELGDSALYLCASSLLSPGTGVSPLHFGNGTRLTVT.

This chain uses TRBV27 with TRBJ2-6, with TRBD1 matching over 7 bases. CDR1 MNHEY and CDR2 SMNVEV come from the germline V gene (reference sequence). The CDR3 is made up of 17 amino acids. With 6 bases clipped from V and 0 bases from J, the junction kept 8 bases outside the gene matches. Here the CDR3 DNA reads TGTGCCAGCAGATCGGACAGGACCTTCTCTGGGGCCAACGTCCTGACTTTC. Its translation: CASRSDRTFSGANVLTF.

J is TRBJ1-2 and V is TRBV12-3 or TRBV12-4; no definite D call. Trimming removed 3 bases at V and 3 bases at J, with 8 bases between. The CDR3 runs 13 residues. CDR3 in amino acids: CASSFAGDYGYTF. The DNA for the CDR3 is TGTGCCAGCAGTTTCGCCGGAGACTATGGCTACACCTTC.

The V and J genes are TRBV4-2 and TRBJ1-2, with 8 nucleotides matching TRBD1. There are 14 residues in the CDR3. Germline V lookup: CDR1 LGHNA, CDR2 YNFKEQ. V trimming: 2 bases; J trimming: 4 bases; junction bases outside the gene matches: 3. The CDR3 bases are TGTGCCAGCAGCCAACGACAGGGGTTCTATGGCTACACCTTC. Its translation is CASSQRQGFYGYTF.

The chain has TRBV3-1 (or the pseudogene TRBV3-2) and TRBJ1-2; 8 positions agree with TRBD1. V lost 3 bases, J lost 4 bases, and 7 bases stayed unmatched. The CDR3 is made up of 15 amino acids. Germline V gene data show CDR1 as LGHDT and CDR2 as YNNKEL (reference sequence). CDR3 DNA: TGTGCCAGCAGCCATGGCAGGGGGCTTATCTATGGCTACACCTTC. It is translated as CASSHGRGLIYGYTF.

Points on this clone: Distinct nucleotide sequences in the sample also encode this CDR3. The chain combines TRBV5-1 with TRBJ1-1; D not certain. Trimming shortened V by 0 bases and J by 0 bases, and 9 bases separated the two germline ends. There are 15 residues in the CDR3. Per germline, CDR1 SGHRS and CDR2 YFSETQ. The CDR3, as DNA: TGCGCCAGCAGCTTGGGGGCAGGCATGAACACTGAAGCTTTCTTT. It translates to CASSLGAGMNTEAFF.

The V and J genes are TRBV5-4 and TRBJ2-5; D is uncertain. Germline-derived CDR1 and CDR2 are SGHNT and YYREEE (reference sequence). Trimming pared 0 bases from V and 5 bases from J, leaving 11 bases between. CDR3 size: 14 residues. As DNA, the CDR3 is TGTGCCAGCAGCTTGGCTGGAGCGTGGGAGACCCAGTACTTC. Amino acid sequence: CASSLAGAWETQYF.

The rearrangement joins TRBV19 to TRBJ2-6; 8 bases fit TRBD1. The CDR3 runs to 20 residues. V was pared by 0 bases and J by 0 bases, with 10 bases of the junction left unmatched. Germline-derived CDR1 and CDR2 are LNHDA and SQIVND (reference sequence). CDR3 nucleotide sequence: TGTGCCAGTAGTATAGATTCGGGACAGGTCCTAGTCTCTGGGGCCAACGTCCTGACTTTC. This sequence encodes CASSIDSGQVLVSGANVLTF.

This sequence joins TRBV5-1 and TRBJ2-7; 8 bases line up with TRBD2. CDR3 length: 15 amino acids. J gave up 6 bases and V 2 bases, and 10 bases lay outside the gene matches. In germline, CDR1 is SGHRS, CDR2 YFSETQ. CDR3 residues: CASSFQRGPPTEQYF. The CDR3 DNA is TGCGCCAGCAGCTTTCAGCGGGGGCCACCAACCGAGCAGTACTTC.

This clone is a singleton in its sample. The genes are TRBV2 and TRBJ1-5; TRBD1 matches at 8 bases. With 7 bases clipped from V and 6 bases from J, the junction kept 11 bases outside the gene matches. The CDR3 length is 15 residues. In germline, CDR1 is SNHLY, CDR2 FYNNEI. CDR3 region: CASTGQGVVGQPQHF. CDR3 nucleotides: TGTGCCAGCACCGGACAGGGTGTCGTTGGTCAGCCCCAGCATTTT.

This chain uses TRBV7-9 with TRBJ2-2; D not certain. This CDR3 comprises 13 residues. Germline-derived CDR1 and CDR2 are SEHNR and FQNEAQ (reference sequence). Trimming cost V 1 base and J 5 bases, with 5 bases left between them. In DNA, the CDR3 is TGTGCCAGCAGCTTAGGGCAGACCGGGGAGCTGTTTTTT. Its protein is CASSLGQTGELFF.